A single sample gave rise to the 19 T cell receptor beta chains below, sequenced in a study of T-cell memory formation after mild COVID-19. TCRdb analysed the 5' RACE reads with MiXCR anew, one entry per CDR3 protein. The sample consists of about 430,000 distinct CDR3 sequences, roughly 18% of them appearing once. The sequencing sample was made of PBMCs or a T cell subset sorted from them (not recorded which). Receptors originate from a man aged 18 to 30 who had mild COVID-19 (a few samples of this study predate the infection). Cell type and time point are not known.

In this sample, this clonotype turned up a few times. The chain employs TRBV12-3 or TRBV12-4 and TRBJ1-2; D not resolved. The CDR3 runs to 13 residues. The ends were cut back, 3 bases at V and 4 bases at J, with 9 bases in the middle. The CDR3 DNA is TGTGCCAGCAGTTTTGAGGGTTCCTATGGCTACACCTTC. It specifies CASSFEGSYGYTF.

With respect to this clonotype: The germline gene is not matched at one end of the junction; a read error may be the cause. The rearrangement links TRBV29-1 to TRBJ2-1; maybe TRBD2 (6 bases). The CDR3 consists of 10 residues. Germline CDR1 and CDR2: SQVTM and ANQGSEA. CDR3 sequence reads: CSVQDYPQAF. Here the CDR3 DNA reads TGCAGCGTTCAGGACTATCCCCAGGCCTTC.

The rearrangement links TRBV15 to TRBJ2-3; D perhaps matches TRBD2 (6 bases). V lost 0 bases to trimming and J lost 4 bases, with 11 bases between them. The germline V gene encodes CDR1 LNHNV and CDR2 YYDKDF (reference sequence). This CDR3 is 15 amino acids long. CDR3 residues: CATSRDRGGPDTQYF. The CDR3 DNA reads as TGTGCCACCAGCAGAGATAGGGGAGGCCCAGATACGCAGTATTTT.

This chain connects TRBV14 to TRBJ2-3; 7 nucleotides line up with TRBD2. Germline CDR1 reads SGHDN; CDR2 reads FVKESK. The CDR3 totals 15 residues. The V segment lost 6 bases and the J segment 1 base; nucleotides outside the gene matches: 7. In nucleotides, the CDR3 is TGTGCCAGCAGTCGCGGGGGTTTACGCACAGATACGCAGTATTTT. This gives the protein CASSRGGLRTDTQYF.

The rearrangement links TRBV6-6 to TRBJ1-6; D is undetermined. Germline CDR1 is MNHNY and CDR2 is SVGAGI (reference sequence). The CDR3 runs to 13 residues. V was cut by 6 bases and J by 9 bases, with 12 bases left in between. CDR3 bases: TGTGCCAGCAGATGGGGAACGGCTTCACCCCTCCACTTT. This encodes CASRWGTASPLHF.

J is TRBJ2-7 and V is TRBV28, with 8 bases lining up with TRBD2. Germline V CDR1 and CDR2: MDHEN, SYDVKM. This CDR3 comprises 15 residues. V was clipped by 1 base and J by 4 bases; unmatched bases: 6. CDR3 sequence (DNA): TGTGCCAGCAGTTTATCCCGCGGGGGGCTTTACGAGCAGTACGTC. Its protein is CASSLSRGGLYEQYV.

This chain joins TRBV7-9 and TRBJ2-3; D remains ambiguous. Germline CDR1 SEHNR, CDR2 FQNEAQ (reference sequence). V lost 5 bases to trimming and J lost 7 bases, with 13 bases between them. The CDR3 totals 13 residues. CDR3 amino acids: CASSPSMGYTQYF. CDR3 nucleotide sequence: TGTGCCAGCAGCCCCTCAATGGGCTATACGCAGTATTTT.

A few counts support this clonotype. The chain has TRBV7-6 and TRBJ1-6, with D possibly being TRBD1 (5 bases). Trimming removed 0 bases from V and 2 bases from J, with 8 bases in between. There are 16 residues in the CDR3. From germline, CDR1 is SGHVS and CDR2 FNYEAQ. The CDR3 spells CASSLARGPYNSPLHF. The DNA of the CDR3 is TGTGCCAGCAGCTTAGCTCGGGGACCCTATAATTCACCCCTCCACTTT.

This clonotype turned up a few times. The CDR3: CASRGTGGHGELFF. The CDR3 DNA sequence: TGTGCCAGCAGGGGAACAGGGGGCCACGGGGAGCTGTTTTTT. The V and J genes are TRBV25-1 and TRBJ2-2, with 9 bases matching TRBD1. Germline trimming cut 6 bases from V and 7 bases from J; bases unmatched to any gene: 6. The CDR3 runs to 14 residues. Germline loops: CDR1 MGHDK, CDR2 SYGVNS.

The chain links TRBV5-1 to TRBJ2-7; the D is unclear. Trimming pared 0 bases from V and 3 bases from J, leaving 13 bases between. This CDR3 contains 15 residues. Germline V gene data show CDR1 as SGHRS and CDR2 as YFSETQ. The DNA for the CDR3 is TGCGCCAGCAGCTTGGATGCGGCAGGAAACTACGAGCAGTACGTC. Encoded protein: CASSLDAAGNYEQYV.

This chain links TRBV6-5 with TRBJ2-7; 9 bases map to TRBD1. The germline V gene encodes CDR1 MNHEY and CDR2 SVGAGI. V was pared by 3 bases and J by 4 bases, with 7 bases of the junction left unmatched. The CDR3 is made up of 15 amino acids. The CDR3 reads CASSYRTGDVYEQYF. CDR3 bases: TGTGCCAGCAGTTATAGGACAGGGGATGTGTACGAGCAGTACTTC.

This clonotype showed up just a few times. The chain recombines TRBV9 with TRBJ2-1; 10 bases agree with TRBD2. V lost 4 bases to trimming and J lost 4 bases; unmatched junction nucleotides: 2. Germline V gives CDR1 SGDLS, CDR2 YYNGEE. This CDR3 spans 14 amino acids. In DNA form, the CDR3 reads TGTGCCAGCAGCCTTAGCGGGGGGTACAATGAGCAGTTCTTC. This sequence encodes CASSLSGGYNEQFF.

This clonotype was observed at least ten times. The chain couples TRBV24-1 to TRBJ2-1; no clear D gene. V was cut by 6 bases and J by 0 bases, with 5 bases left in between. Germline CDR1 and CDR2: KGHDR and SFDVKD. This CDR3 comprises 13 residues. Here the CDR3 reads CATSKSSYNEQFF. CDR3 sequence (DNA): TGTGCCACCAGTAAAAGCTCCTACAATGAGCAGTTCTTC.

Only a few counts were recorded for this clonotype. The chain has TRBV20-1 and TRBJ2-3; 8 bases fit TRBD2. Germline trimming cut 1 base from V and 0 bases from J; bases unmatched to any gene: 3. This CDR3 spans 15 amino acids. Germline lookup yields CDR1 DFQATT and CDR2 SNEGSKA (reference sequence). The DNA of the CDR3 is TGCAGTGCTAGAGGGCAGCGGGGGAGCACAGATACGCAGTATTTT. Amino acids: CSARGQRGSTDTQYF.

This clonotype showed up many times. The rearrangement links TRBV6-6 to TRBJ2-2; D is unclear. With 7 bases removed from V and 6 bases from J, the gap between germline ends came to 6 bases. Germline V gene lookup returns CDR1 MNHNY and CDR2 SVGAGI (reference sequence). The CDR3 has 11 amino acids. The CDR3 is CASNQAGELFF. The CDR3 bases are TGTGCCAGCAACCAGGCCGGGGAGCTGTTTTTT.

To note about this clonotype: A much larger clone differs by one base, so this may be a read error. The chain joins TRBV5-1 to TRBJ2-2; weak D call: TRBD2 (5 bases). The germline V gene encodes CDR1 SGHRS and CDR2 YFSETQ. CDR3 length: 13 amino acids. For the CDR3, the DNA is TGCGCCAGCAGCCCCCGTGGCACCGGGGAGCTGATTTTT. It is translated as CASSPRGTGELIF.

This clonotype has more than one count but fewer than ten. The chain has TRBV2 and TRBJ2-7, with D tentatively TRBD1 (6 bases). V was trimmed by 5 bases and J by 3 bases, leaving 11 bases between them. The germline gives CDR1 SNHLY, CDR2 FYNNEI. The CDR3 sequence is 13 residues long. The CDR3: CASSSTGHYEQYF. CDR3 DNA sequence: TGTGCCAGCAGTTCCACAGGGCACTACGAGCAGTACTTC.

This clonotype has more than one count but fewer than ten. CDR3 amino acids: CASSWPPGLQEYTGELFF. In DNA, the CDR3 is TGTGCCAGCAGCTGGCCCCCGGGGCTGCAGGAGTACACCGGGGAGCTGTTTTTT. This chain links TRBV6-2 or TRBV6-3 with TRBJ2-2; D tentatively fits TRBD1 or TRBD2 (5 bases each). The CDR3 sequence is 18 residues long. V was trimmed by 6 bases and J by 3 bases, leaving 23 bases between them. Germline CDR1 MNHEY, CDR2 SVGEGT.

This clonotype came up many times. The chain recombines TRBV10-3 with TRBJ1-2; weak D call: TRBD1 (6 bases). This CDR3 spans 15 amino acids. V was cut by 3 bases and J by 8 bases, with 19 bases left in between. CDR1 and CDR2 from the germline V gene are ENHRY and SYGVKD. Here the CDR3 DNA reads TGTGCCATCAGTGACTCAGGGGACGACATTCGGGGCTACACCTTC. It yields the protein CAISDSGDDIRGYTF.